This T cell receptor (beta chain) appears in the sequencing data of a study of identical twins (dated by TCRdb to 2015 to 2016). Turning to the overall study: The study deep-sequenced TCR alpha and beta repertoires from monozygotic twins, unrelated adults of various ages and cord blood to test whether fetal clonotypes persist. To rule out contamination, the twin experiments were replicated at different times with different library preparation protocols.

Libraries were built with 5' RACE. The sequencing machine was an Illumina HiSeq 2000. A universal primer binding site was added through template switching, and the final cDNA carried a unique molecular identifier so that TCR cDNA molecules could be counted accurately. Specific primers in the conserved constant-segment region were used to synthesize first-strand cDNA for the TCR alpha and beta chains. To control for contamination, every cDNA library carried two barcodes: a SMART-Mk sample barcode plus Illumina barcodes. TruSeq adapter sequences along with Illumina sample barcodes were introduced in two successive PCR steps. The Illumina HiSeq platform was used with custom primers to sequence TCR alpha and beta cDNA libraries. In the paper's pipeline: Raw reads were processed with MiGEC to extract unique molecular identifiers, and MiXCR was used to determine CDR3 positions. For each individual, recombination models were inferred using an EM algorithm with the repgenHMM and IGoR tools. The analysis of shared clonotypes was done with the tcR package in R, with sharing normalized by the product of cloneset sizes. To study raw recombination without the effects of thymic and clonal selection, out-of-frame nonproductive sequences were analyzed. TCRdb redid the processing of the public reads, applying fastp at Q25 and MiXCR, and retained in-frame beta chains. Every distinct CDR3 protein forms one entry, paired with its most common genes and DNA. TCRdb's processing, not the study's, gives the V and J calls here. The sample table lists around 530,000 distinct CDR3 sequences, about 15% of them with a count of one. The top ten clones comprise 0.44% of the sample.

From a lookup of the germline V gene, CDR1 and CDR2 are MGHRA and YSYEKL. The CDR3 sequence holds 16 residues, the cysteine and phenylalanine included. Only the CDR3 DNA stays, 48 bases, in frame from base 1. Trimming leaves V shorter by 1 base and J shorter by 4 bases, with the junction holding 6 bases beyond the gene matches. Paper-wide results and their limitations: Compared with coincidental sharing between unrelated individuals, out-of-frame TCR alpha sequences shared between twins had an excess of sequences with low generation probability. The excess sharing between twins in beta out-of-frame sequences was weaker because fewer shared sequences reduced the signal-to-noise ratio. In monozygotic twins, out-of-frame TCR alpha sharing was systematically underestimated by recombination models, although the models agreed with sharing between unrelated individuals. Zero-insertion analyses could be partly confounded by invariant T cells such as MAIT and iNKT, though diverse VJ usage argued against such confounding for most clonotypes. Abundant cord blood beta clonotypes had fewer insertions, young adult naive repertoires showed a similar but weaker trend, and memory repertoires showed no such trend. Because the same donors could not be followed over many years, the conclusions relied on cross-sectional statistical analysis.

This clonotype was found a few times. The target of this receptor is not known. One base away there is no much larger clone; base qualities are not given. All donors were healthy Caucasians. Three pairs of female monozygotic twins, all aged 18 to 29 years, made up the twin cohort. CD4+ and CD8+ T cell populations were isolated with positive isolation kits from Invitrogen. The same data also went into a second study, on yellow fever vaccine responses in identical twins. The second investigation adds: The T cell response to vaccination in identical twins was reported by the authors to appear partly convergent and partly personalized. In identical twins, the study followed T cell clones that responded to the vaccine with precision.

The sample was CD4+ T cells sorted from blood. This TCR was recovered from a woman younger than 30 in good health. This chain is built from TRBV4-1 and TRBJ2-1, and 8 bases in between align with TRBD2. Here the CDR3 is given as CASSQGLATRYNEQFF. The DNA reads as follows: TGCGCCAGCAGCCAAGGACTAGCGACGAGGTACAATGAGCAGTTCTTC.